This TCR beta chain was obtained from a study of blood T cell repertoires in COVID-19. CDR1 and CDR2 from the germline V gene are SGHVS and FQNEAQ. V was shortened by 4 bases and J by 1 base, with 7 bases between the two germline ends. The CDR3 runs to 14 residues. The table came from immunoSEQ multiplex PCR; TCRdb's copy has only in-frame clones and leaves some out. Counted here are 100,000 to 150,000 clones, around four fifths occurring once; the ten biggest clones make up about 2.6%. The rearrangement links TRBV7-8 to TRBJ1-4; D remains ambiguous. The receptor was isolated from a middle-aged man with acute COVID-19. The sample was PBMCs or T cells enriched from blood (not recorded which). Here the CDR3 reads CASSSSETNEKLFF. CDR3 DNA sequence: TGTGCCAGCAGCTCTTCAGAAACTAATGAAAAACTGTTTTTT.